Listed below are T cell receptor beta chains from one sample, sequenced in a study of blood T cell repertoires in COVID-19. Clones were sequenced by immunoSEQ multiplex PCR, and TCRdb holds only the in-frame ones, with some missing. The sample contains 300,000 to 450,000 clones, about 88% of which appear only once. Sequenced: PBMCs or T cells enriched from blood (not recorded which). Every receptor here comes from a woman in her 30s who had been exposed to COVID-19. The CDR3 runs from the conserved cysteine through the conserved F or W.

j_call: TRBJ1-3; v_call: TRBV10-2; cdr3_aa: CASSRTGTGNTIYF
j_call: TRBJ2-7; v_call: TRBV6-5; cdr3_aa: CASSPRTGRHEQYF
j_call: TRBJ1-1; v_call: TRBV3-1/TRBV3-2; cdr3_aa: CASSRQGARNTEAFF
j_call: TRBJ2-7; v_call: TRBV27; cdr3_aa: CASSEPGLAAYEQYF
j_call: TRBJ2-5; v_call: TRBV5-1; cdr3_aa: CASSLQRGPGETQYF
j_call: TRBJ1-1; v_call: TRBV6-5; cdr3_aa: CASREFTGVEAFF
j_call: TRBJ2-3; v_call: TRBV11-3; cdr3_aa: CASSLGSGISTDTQYF
j_call: TRBJ2-5; v_call: TRBV3-1/TRBV3-2; cdr3_aa: CASSQGLDGTQYF
j_call: TRBJ2-7; v_call: TRBV6-5; cdr3_aa: CASRPGTGVFYEQYF
j_call: TRBJ2-7; v_call: TRBV10-3; cdr3_aa: CATVLRGVGDEQYF
j_call: TRBJ2-1; v_call: TRBV18; cdr3_aa: CASSPREGGGYNEQFF
j_call: TRBJ2-5; v_call: TRBV19; cdr3_aa: CASSTPGGWQETQYF
j_call: TRBJ1-1; v_call: TRBV25-1; cdr3_aa: CASSHRTGPEAFF
j_call: TRBJ2-5; v_call: TRBV5-1; cdr3_aa: CASSLGQYQETQYF
j_call: TRBJ2-5; v_call: TRBV6-1; cdr3_aa: CASSEGWSLETQYF
j_call: TRBJ1-6; v_call: TRBV5-5; cdr3_aa: CASSLAGGGSPLHF
j_call: TRBJ1-5; v_call: TRBV2; cdr3_aa: CASSVKEGQPQHF
j_call: TRBJ1-4; v_call: TRBV30; cdr3_aa: CAWSPTGGVEKLFF
j_call: TRBJ2-7; v_call: TRBV27; cdr3_aa: CASSFGGSYEQYF
j_call: TRBJ1-1; v_call: TRBV23-1; cdr3_aa: CASSQSRVKDSNTEAFF
j_call: TRBJ2-7; v_call: TRBV5-8; cdr3_aa: CASSLVGGTDLSYEQYF
j_call: TRBJ2-1; v_call: TRBV27; cdr3_aa: CASRILVLGGHEQFF
j_call: TRBJ1-6; v_call: TRBV5-4; cdr3_aa: CASSLAREDSPLHF
j_call: TRBJ2-7; v_call: TRBV3-1/TRBV3-2; cdr3_aa: CASSQVLPSGQHTVEQYF
j_call: TRBJ1-2; v_call: TRBV5-4; cdr3_aa: CASSFQTPPGYGYTF
j_call: TRBJ1-2; v_call: TRBV4-2; cdr3_aa: CASSQYLTNYGYTF
j_call: TRBJ1-4; v_call: TRBV9; cdr3_aa: CASPRRRGEKLFF
j_call: TRBJ1-3; v_call: TRBV24-1; cdr3_aa: CATSAGGPGNTIYF
j_call: TRBJ2-2; v_call: TRBV7-9; cdr3_aa: CASSQRLAAGELFF
j_call: TRBJ1-2; v_call: TRBV29-1; cdr3_aa: CSAYIGGGYGYTF
j_call: TRBJ2-3; v_call: TRBV29-1; cdr3_aa: CSVLQLKDTDTQYF
j_call: TRBJ2-1; v_call: TRBV28; cdr3_aa: CASSPRSLRDRVYNEQFF
j_call: TRBJ2-1; v_call: TRBV7-6; cdr3_aa: CASSLVSHGEQFF
j_call: TRBJ1-1; v_call: TRBV7-2; cdr3_aa: CASSSKGARREAFF
j_call: TRBJ1-1; v_call: TRBV28; cdr3_aa: CASSVAGAVNTEAFF
j_call: TRBJ2-7; v_call: TRBV29-1; cdr3_aa: CSVGTPGAYEQYF
j_call: TRBJ2-7; v_call: TRBV3-1/TRBV3-2; cdr3_aa: CASSQGTSSYEQYF
j_call: TRBJ1-5; v_call: TRBV7-8; cdr3_aa: CASSLMGGHQPQHF
j_call: TRBJ1-5; v_call: TRBV30; cdr3_aa: CASSGTAILNSNQPQHF
j_call: TRBJ1-6; v_call: TRBV7-9; cdr3_aa: CASSFGLEGSPLHF
j_call: TRBJ2-7; v_call: TRBV5-4; cdr3_aa: CASSLVWGTEAYEQYF
j_call: TRBJ2-1; v_call: TRBV7-3; cdr3_aa: CASSLGLAGVDEQFF
j_call: TRBJ2-3; v_call: TRBV7-3; cdr3_aa: CASSLPETDTQYF
j_call: TRBJ1-1; v_call: TRBV19; cdr3_aa: CASQGAFF